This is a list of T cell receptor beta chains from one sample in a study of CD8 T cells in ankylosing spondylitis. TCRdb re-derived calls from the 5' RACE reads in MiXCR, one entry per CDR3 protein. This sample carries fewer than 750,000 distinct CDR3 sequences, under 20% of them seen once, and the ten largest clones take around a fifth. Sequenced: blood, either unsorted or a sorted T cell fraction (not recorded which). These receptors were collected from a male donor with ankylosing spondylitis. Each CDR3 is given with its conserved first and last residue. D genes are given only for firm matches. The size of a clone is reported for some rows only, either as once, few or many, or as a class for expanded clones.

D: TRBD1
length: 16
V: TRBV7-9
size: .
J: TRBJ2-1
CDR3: CASSWGGTGSHNEQFF
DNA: TGTGCCAGCAGCTGGGGTGGGACAGGGTCCCACAATGAGCAGTTCTTC

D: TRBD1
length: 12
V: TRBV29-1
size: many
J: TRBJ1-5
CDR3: CSEGQPNQPQHF
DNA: TGCAGTGAGGGACAGCCAAATCAGCCCCAGCATTTT

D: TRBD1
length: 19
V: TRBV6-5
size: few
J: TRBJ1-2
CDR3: CASSYGAGGEGSGNYGYTF
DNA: TGTGCCAGCAGTTACGGGGCAGGGGGAGAGGGGAGTGGTAACTATGGCTACACCTTC

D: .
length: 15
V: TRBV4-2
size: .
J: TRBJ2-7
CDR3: CASSQEEGGSYEQYF
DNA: TGTGCCAGCAGCCAAGAGGAGGGGGGCTCCTACGAGCAGTACTTC

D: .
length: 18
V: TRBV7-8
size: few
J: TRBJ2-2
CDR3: CASSLARPGFANTGELFF
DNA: TGTGCCAGCAGCTTAGCGCGGCCGGGGTTCGCGAACACCGGGGAGCTGTTTTTT

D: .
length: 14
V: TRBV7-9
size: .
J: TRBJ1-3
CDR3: CASSARQSGNTIYF
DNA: TGTGCCAGCAGCGCAAGACAATCTGGAAACACCATATATTTT

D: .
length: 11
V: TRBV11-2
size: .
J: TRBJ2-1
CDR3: CASRSSGEQFF
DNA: TGTGCCAGCAGATCCTCTGGGGAGCAGTTCTTC

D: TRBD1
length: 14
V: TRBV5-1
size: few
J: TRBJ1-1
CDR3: CASSFSGQGTEAFF
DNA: TGCGCCAGCAGCTTTTCGGGACAGGGCACTGAAGCTTTCTTT

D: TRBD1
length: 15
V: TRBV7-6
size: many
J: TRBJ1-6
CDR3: CASSLADRGNSPLHF
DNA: TGTGCCAGCAGCTTAGCCGACAGGGGAAATTCACCCCTCCACTTT

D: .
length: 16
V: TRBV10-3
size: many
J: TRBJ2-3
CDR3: CAIRGAGGPSTDTQYF
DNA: TGTGCCATCAGGGGGGCAGGTGGTCCTAGCACAGATACGCAGTATTTT

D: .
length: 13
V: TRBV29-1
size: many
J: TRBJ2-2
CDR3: CSVEEGTAGELFF
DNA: TGCAGCGTTGAGGAGGGAACGGCCGGGGAGCTGTTTTTT

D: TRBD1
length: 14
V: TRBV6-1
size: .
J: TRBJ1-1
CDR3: CASSPTGDLREAFF
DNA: TGTGCCAGCAGCCCCACAGGGGATCTGAGGGAAGCTTTCTTT

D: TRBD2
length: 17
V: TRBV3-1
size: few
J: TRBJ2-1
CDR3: CASSQDGLAGDYNEQFF
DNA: TGTGCCAGCAGCCAAGATGGACTAGCGGGGGACTACAATGAGCAGTTCTTC

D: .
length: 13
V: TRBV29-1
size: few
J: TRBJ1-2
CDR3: CSVIEELGYGYTF
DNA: TGCAGCGTTATAGAGGAGTTAGGCTATGGCTACACCTTC

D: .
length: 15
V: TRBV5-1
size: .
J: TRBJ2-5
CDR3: CASSLEGTDLVTQYF
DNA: TGCGCCAGCAGCTTGGAGGGGACGGACCTCGTGACCCAGTACTTC

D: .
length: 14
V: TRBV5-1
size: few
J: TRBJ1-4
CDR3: CASSMREANEKLFF
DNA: TGCGCCAGCAGCATGAGGGAGGCTAATGAAAAACTGTTTTTT

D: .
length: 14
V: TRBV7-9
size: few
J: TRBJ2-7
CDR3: CASSLSGAPYEQYF
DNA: TGTGCCAGCAGCTTATCGGGAGCACCCTACGAGCAGTACTTC

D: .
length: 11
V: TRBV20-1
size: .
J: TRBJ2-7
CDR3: CAGRNSYEQYF
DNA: TGCGCAGGGCGAAACTCCTACGAGCAGTACTTC

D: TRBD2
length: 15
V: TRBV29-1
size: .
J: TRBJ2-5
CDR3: CSVDSGTIYQETQYF
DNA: TGCAGCGTTGATTCCGGGACTATTTACCAAGAGACCCAGTACTTC

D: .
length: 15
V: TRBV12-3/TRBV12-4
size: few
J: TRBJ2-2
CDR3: CASSFRLFSTGELFF
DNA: TGTGCCAGCAGTTTTCGGTTGTTTAGCACCGGGGAGCTGTTTTTT

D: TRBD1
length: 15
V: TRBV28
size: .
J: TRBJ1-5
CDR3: CASSAGTGAVQPQHF
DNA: TGTGCCAGCAGTGCCGGGACAGGGGCGGTTCAGCCCCAGCATTTT

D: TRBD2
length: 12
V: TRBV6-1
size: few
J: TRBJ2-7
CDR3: CASRWDYGEQYF
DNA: TGTGCCAGCAGATGGGACTATGGCGAGCAGTACTTC

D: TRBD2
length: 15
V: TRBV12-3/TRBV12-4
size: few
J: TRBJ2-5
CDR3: CASSFASGGQETQYF
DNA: TGTGCCAGCAGTTTCGCTAGCGGGGGGCAAGAGACCCAGTACTTC

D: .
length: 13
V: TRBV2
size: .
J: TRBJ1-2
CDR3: CASKRDIGYGYTF
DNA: TGTGCCAGCAAGAGGGATATCGGCTATGGCTACACCTTC

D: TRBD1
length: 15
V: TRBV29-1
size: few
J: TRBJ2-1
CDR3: CSVEDPGQVYNEQFF
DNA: TGCAGCGTTGAAGATCCGGGACAGGTCTACAATGAGCAGTTCTTC

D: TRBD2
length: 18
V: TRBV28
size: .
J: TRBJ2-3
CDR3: CASSLIGLAGGGADTQYF
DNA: TGTGCCAGCAGTTTGATTGGACTAGCGGGAGGTGGGGCAGATACGCAGTATTTT

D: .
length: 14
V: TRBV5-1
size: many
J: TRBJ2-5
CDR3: CASSFGGVQETQYF
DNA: TGCGCCAGCAGCTTTGGGGGAGTTCAAGAGACCCAGTACTTC

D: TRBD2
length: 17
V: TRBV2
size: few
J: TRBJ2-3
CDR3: CASSAGTSGSSTDTQYF
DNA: TGTGCCAGCAGCGCCGGGACTAGCGGGAGTTCAACAGATACGCAGTATTTT

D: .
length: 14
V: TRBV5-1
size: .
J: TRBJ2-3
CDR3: CASSFTRATDTQYF
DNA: TGCGCCAGCAGCTTTACTAGAGCCACAGATACGCAGTATTTT